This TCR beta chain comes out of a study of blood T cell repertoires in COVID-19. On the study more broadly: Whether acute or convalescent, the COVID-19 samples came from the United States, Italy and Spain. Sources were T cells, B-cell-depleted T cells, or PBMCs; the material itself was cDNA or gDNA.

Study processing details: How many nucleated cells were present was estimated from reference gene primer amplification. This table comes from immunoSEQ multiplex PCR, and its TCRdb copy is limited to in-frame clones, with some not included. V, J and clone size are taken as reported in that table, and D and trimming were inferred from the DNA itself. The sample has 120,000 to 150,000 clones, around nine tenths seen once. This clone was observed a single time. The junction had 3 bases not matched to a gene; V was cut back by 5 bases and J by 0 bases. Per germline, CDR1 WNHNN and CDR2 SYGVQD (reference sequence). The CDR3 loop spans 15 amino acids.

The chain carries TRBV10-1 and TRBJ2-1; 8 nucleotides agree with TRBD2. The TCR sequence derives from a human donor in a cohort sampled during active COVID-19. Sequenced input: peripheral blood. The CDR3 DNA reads TGCGCCAGCAGTCACAGCGGGAGCTCCTACAATGAGCAGTTCTTC. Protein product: CASSHSGSSYNEQFF.